The rows below give T cell receptor beta chains drawn from one sample of a study of shared clonotypes between healthy human individuals. Generated by immunoSEQ multiplex PCR, the TCRdb table keeps only in-frame clones and is missing some. The sample records 1,400,000 or so clones, 97% to 99% being singletons. Sequencing input: naive CD4+ T cells sorted from blood. These receptors came from a man aged 25-45 years in good health. CDR3s include the opening cysteine and the closing phenylalanine or tryptophan. D genes are given only for firm matches. Rows give clone size only sometimes, using once, few, many, or a class for an expanded clone.

clone size	D gene	V gene	J gene	CDR3 protein	CDR3 DNA
.	.	TRBV6-5	TRBJ2-7	CASSTPRDVSYEQYF	TGTGCCAGCAGTACACCCAGGGACGTCTCCTACGAGCAGTACTTC
.	.	TRBV5-1	TRBJ2-2	CASSIGPTGELFF	TGCGCCAGCAGCATAGGACCTACCGGGGAGCTGTTTTTT
.	.	TRBV14	TRBJ2-5	CASSQFLETQYF	TGTGCCAGCAGCCAATTCCTCGAGACCCAGTACTTC
.	.	TRBV27	TRBJ2-3	CASSLGRHTDTQYF	TGTGCCAGCAGTTTAGGGAGACACACAGATACGCAGTATTTT
once	.	TRBV27	TRBJ2-7	CASSLSMRGYEQYF	TGTGCCAGCAGTTTATCGATGCGGGGTTACGAGCAGTACTTC
.	.	TRBV5-4	TRBJ2-3	CASSLAPGTQYF	TGTGCCAGCAGCTTGGCCCCGGGCACGCAGTATTTT
once	.	TRBV5-1	TRBJ1-2	CASSVDRGTDGYTF	TGCGCCTCCTCCGTAGATCGGGGTACGGATGGCTACACCTTC
.	TRBD2	TRBV14	TRBJ2-5	CASSRFTPLAGEETQYF	TGTGCCAGCAGCCGATTCACGCCCCTAGCGGGAGAAGAGACCCAGTACTTC
.	TRBD2	TRBV5-1	TRBJ2-2	CASSLVGAGVYGELFF	TGCGCCAGCAGCTTGGTGGGTGCGGGAGTTTACGGGGAGCTGTTTTTT
.	.	TRBV25-1	TRBJ2-7	CASSEWKVYEQYF	TGTGCCAGCAGTGAGTGGAAAGTATACGAGCAGTACTTC
.	.	TRBV9	TRBJ1-3	CASSAYSDRSGNTIYF	TGTGCCAGCAGCGCCTATTCGGACCGCTCTGGAAACACCATATATTTT
.	TRBD2	TRBV5-1	TRBJ2-3	CASSPGLAGSLTDTQYF	TGCGCCAGCAGCCCCGGACTAGCGGGATCGTTGACAGATACGCAGTATTTT
few	TRBD1	TRBV15	TRBJ1-2	CATSSRPYGQGAYGYTF	TGTGCCACCAGCAGTCGACCTTATGGACAGGGGGCGTATGGCTACACCTTC
.	TRBD2	TRBV28	TRBJ2-3	CASSSSGAGEGDTQYF	TGTGCCAGCAGCTCCTCTGGGGCGGGAGAGGGAGATACGCAGTATTTT
.	TRBD2	TRBV27	TRBJ2-7	CASSLYGTTYEQYF	TGTGCCAGCAGTTTATACGGGACTACCTACGAGCAGTACTTC
.	TRBD2	TRBV11-2	TRBJ2-2	CASSPPLREGLTGELFF	TGTGCCAGCAGCCCCCCTTTGCGGGAGGGCCTCACCGGGGAGCTGTTTTTT